The TCR beta chain described here comes from a study of beta chain features in type 1 diabetes. In the study overall: When patients were set against healthy donors, age, gender and cell yields were similar. Sorted cells numbering under 140,000,000 were examined across all samples.

Reverse transcribing all isolated RNA meant expressed TCRB transcripts were sequenced. Measured with immunoSEQ multiplex PCR; TCRdb has only the in-frame clones, and not every one. The table lists fewer than 900,000 clones, roughly a sixth of them singletons, with 0.02% to 0.025% in the top ten. The CDR3 has 23 amino acids. After removal of 2 bases from V and 2 bases from J, the junction contained 24 bases not matched to a gene. The germline V gene has CDR1 MDHEN and CDR2 SYDVKM. The authors sorted CD4+ naive, central memory, regulatory and stem cell-like memory cells via CD45RO/CCR7/CD25/CD127/CD95/CD27.

The sample was naive CD4+ T cells from blood. V is TRBV28 and J is TRBJ2-6, with 7 bases matching TRBD1. The TCR originated in a woman aged 18-30 years in good health. CDR3 nucleotides: TGTGCCAGCAGTTTAGTGGCAGGGGGACGACGCGGCCTACCAGGGGCTGGGGCCAACGTCCTGACTTTC. It specifies CASSLVAGGRRGLPGAGANVLTF.